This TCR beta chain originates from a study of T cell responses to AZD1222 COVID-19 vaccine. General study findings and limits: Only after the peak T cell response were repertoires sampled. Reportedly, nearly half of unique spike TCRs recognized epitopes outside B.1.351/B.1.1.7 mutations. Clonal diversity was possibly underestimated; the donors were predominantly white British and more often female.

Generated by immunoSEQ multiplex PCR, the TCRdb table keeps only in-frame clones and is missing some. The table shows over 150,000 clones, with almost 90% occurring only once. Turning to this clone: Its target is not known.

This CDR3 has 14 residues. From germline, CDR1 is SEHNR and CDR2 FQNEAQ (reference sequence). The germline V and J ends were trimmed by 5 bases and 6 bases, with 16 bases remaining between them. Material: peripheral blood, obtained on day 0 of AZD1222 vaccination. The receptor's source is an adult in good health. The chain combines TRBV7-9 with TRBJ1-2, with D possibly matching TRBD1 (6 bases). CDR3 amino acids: CASSLGDTPHGYTF. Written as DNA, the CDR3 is TGTGCCAGCAGCCTAGGGGACACTCCCCATGGCTACACCTTC.